Shown below are 5 T cell receptor beta chains from a single sample sequenced in a study of blood T cell repertoires in COVID-19. The assay was immunoSEQ multiplex PCR, and TCRdb's table has in-frame clones only and misses some. The sample comprises more than 300,000 clones, around 88% of which are singletons, and 1.5% to 2% rests with the top ten. The material sequenced was peripheral blood. The receptors here all came from a woman aged 30 to 39 with COVID-19, enrolled during active disease.

The table lists this clone with a count of one. This sequence joins TRBV6-1 and TRBJ1-1; unclear D gene. Germline V gene sequence: CDR1 MNHNS, CDR2 SASEGT. Deletions cut 1 base from V and 3 bases from J, with 6 bases between. This CDR3 is 13 amino acids long. The CDR3 sequence: CASSEGTHTEAFF. The CDR3 DNA sequence: TGTGCCAGCAGTGAAGGGACTCACACTGAAGCTTTCTTT.

The chain employs TRBV7-2 and TRBJ1-6; 7 nucleotides agree with TRBD1. The CDR3 extends over 18 amino acids. Germline CDR1 is SGHTA and CDR2 is FQGNSA. V was clipped by 5 bases and J by 0 bases; unmatched bases: 10. The CDR3 loop is CASSANNRGSSYNSPLHF. CDR3 in DNA: TGTGCCAGCAGCGCGAATAACAGGGGAAGCTCCTATAATTCACCCCTCCACTTT. Drawing the rest from reference TRBV7-2 and TRBJ1-6, the complete variable domain is GAGVSQSPSNKVTEKGKDVELRCDPISGHTALYWYRQSLGQGLEFLIYFQGNSAPDKSGLPSDRFSAERTGGSVSTLTIQRTQQEDSAVYLCASSANNRGSSYNSPLHFGNGTRLTVT.

The J gene is TRBJ2-3, the V gene TRBV1; the tabulated D call, TRBD2, remains unverified against the DNA. TRBV1 is marked as a pseudogene. The CDR3 sequence is 16 residues long. The CDR3 spells CTSSQSTSVSTDTQYF. The CDR3 DNA follows: TGCACCAGCAGCCAATCGACTAGCGTTAGCACAGATACGCAGTATTTT.

V gene TRBV4-3 combines with J gene TRBJ1-1; 7 bases match TRBD1. V was clipped by 4 bases and J by 0 bases; unmatched bases: 2. Germline V gene data show CDR1 as LGHNA and CDR2 as YSLEER. CDR3 length: 14 residues. The DNA of the CDR3 is TGCGCCAGCAGCCGACAGGGAATGAACACTGAAGCTTTCTTT. Translation: CASSRQGMNTEAFF.

This chain links TRBV5-1 with TRBJ1-1; the match to TRBD1 covers 11 bases. J was trimmed by 1 base and V by 0 bases; bases with no gene match: 8. Germline V lookup: CDR1 SGHRS, CDR2 YFSETQ. The CDR3 runs to 18 residues. CDR3 region: CASSLGDRGIFENTEAFF. CDR3 DNA: TGCGCCAGCAGCTTGGGGGACAGGGGGATCTTTGAGAACACTGAAGCTTTCTTT. Using reference TRBV5-1 and TRBJ1-1 for the parts outside the CDR3, the full variable domain is KAGVTQTPRYLIKTRGQQVTLSCSPISGHRSVSWYQQTPGQGLQFLFEYFSETQRNKGNFPGRFSGRQFSNSRSEMNVSTLELGDSALYLCASSLGDRGIFENTEAFFGQGTRLTVV.